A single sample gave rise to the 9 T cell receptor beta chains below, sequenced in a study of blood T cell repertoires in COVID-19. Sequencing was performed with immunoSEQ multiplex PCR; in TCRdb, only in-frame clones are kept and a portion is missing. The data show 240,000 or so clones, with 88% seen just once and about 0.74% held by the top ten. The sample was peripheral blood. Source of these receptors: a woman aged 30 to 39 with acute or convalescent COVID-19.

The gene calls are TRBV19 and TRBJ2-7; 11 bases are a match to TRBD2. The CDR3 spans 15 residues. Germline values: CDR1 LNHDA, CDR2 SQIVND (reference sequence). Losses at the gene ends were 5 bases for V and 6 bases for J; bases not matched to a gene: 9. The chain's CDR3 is CASSLQTSGSSEQYF. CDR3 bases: TGTGCCAGTAGTCTGCAAACTAGCGGGAGCTCCGAGCAGTACTTC.

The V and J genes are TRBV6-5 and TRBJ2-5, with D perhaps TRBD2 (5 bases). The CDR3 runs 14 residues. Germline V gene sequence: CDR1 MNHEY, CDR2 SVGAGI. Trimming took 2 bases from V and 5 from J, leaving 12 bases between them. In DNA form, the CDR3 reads TGTGCCAGCAGTTACGGGGAGAGCTTGGAGACCCAGTACTTC. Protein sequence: CASSYGESLETQYF.

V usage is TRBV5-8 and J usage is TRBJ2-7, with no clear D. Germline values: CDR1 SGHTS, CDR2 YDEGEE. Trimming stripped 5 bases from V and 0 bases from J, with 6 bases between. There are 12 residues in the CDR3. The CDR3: CASSLSSYEQYF. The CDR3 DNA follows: TGTGCCAGCAGTCTTAGCTCCTACGAGCAGTACTTC.

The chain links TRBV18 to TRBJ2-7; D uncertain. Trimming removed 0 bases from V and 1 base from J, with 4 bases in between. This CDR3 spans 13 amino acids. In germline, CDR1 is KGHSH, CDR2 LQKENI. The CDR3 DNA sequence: TGTGCCAGCTCACCACCGGCATCCTACGAGCAGTACTTC. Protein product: CASSPPASYEQYF.

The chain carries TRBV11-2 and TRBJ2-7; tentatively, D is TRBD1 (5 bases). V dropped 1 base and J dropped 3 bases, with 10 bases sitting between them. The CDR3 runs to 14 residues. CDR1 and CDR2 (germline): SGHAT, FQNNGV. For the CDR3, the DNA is TGTGCCAGCAGCTTAGGGCAGGGTTTCTACGAGCAGTACTTC. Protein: CASSLGQGFYEQYF.

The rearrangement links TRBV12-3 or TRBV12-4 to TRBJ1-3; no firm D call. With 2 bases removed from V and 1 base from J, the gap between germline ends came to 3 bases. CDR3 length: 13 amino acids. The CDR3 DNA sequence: TGTGCCAGCAGTTTATTATCTGGAAACACCATATATTTT. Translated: CASSLLSGNTIYF.

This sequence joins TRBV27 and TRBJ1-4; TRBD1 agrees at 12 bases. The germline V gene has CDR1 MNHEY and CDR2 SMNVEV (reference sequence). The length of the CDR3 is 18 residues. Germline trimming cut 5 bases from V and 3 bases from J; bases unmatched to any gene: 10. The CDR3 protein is CASSPRGTGGLPNEKLFF. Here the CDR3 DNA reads TGTGCCAGCAGTCCTCGGGGGACAGGGGGCCTCCCTAATGAAAAACTGTTTTTT.

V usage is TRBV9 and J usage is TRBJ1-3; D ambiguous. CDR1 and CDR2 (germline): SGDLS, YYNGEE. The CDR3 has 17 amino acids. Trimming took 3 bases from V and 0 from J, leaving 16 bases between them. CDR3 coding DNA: TGTGCCAGCAGCGCCAACCCTTACCGGGGCTCTGGAAACACCATATATTTT. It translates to CASSANPYRGSGNTIYF.

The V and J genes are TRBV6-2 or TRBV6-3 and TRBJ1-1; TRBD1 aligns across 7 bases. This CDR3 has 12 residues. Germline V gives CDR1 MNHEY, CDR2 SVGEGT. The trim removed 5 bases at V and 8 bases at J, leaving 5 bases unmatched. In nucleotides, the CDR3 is TGTGCCAGCAGTCTCGACAGGGTCGAAGCTTTCTTT. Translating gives CASSLDRVEAFF.